This T cell receptor beta chain emerged from a study of T cells after yellow fever vaccination. This clonotype was counted between two and nine times. From the 5' RACE reads, TCRdb called clonotypes with MiXCR, one entry per CDR3 protein. The repertoire has some 670,000 distinct CDR3 sequences, over 9% of them found once; the top ten carry about 16%. The receptor comes from a man aged 25-40 years who received the YFV17D yellow fever vaccine. The specimen was PBMCs, collected on the day of the yellow fever booster vaccination.

The CDR3: CASSLIAWETQYF. Written as DNA, the CDR3 is TGTGCCAGCAGCTTAATAGCCTGGGAGACCCAGTACTTC. V is TRBV7-8 and J is TRBJ2-5; D is uncertain. The CDR3 loop spans 13 amino acids. V was trimmed by 2 bases and J by 5 bases, leaving 9 bases between them. Germline V gives CDR1 SGHVS, CDR2 FQNEAQ.